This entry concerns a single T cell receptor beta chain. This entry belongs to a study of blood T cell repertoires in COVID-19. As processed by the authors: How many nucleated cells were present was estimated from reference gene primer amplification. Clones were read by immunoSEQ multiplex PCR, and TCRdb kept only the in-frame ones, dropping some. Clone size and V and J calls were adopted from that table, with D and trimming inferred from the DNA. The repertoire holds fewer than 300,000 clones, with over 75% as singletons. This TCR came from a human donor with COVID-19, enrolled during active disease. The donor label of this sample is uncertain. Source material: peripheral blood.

CDR3 in amino acids: CASREYSSAKNIQYF. DNA for the CDR3: TGTGCCAGCAGGGAATATAGTTCGGCCAAAAACATTCAGTACTTC. The genes are TRBV2 and TRBJ2-4; D is ambiguous. CDR3 length: 15 amino acids. Between the trimmed V and J ends, which lost 6 bases and 1 base, there was a span of 13 bases. Germline CDR1 is SNHLY and CDR2 is FYNNEI.